The clone carrying this T cell receptor (beta chain) turned up a few times. V was pared by 1 base and J by 7 bases, with 16 bases between. Germline V gives CDR1 SGHVS, CDR2 FQNEAQ. The CDR3 covers 15 residues. TCRdb re-derived calls from the RT-PCR reads in MiXCR, one entry per CDR3 protein. The sample has hundreds of thousands of distinct CDR3 sequences, 13% to 15% seen once. This TCR derives from a female donor in good health, serving as a healthy control. The specimen was memory CD4+ T cells from blood. This rearrangement joins TRBV7-8 to TRBJ2-5; D gene ambiguous. The CDR3: CASSLETRLKVTQYF. The CDR3 coding sequence is TGTGCCAGCAGCTTAGAAACGCGGCTAAAGGTGACCCAGTACTTC. The complete variable domain, with remaining parts taken from reference TRBV7-8 and TRBJ2-5, reads GAGVSQSPRYKVAKRGQDVALRCDPISGHVSLFWYQQALGQGPEFLTYFQNEAQLDKSGLPSDRFFAERPEGSVSTLKIQRTQQEDSAVYLCASSLETRLKVTQYFGPGTRLLVL.